This T cell receptor (beta chain) was captured by sequencing in a study of OX40 agonist ivuxolimab in advanced cancers. Study-wide points: Nonresponders, in some cases, also had low normalized T-cell clonal expansion. The mean number of expanded clones was higher in CD8+ T cells than in CD4+.

Concerning this clone: The antigen is unknown.

Assay: immunoSEQ multiplex PCR; the TCRdb copy retains only in-frame clones and omits some. The data contain about 67,000 clones, approximately 85% of them singletons. CDR1 MDHEN and CDR2 SYDVKM come from the germline V gene. This CDR3 comprises 15 residues. The ends lost 1 base at V and 3 bases at J; junction bases unmatched: 3. The specimen was CD4+ or CD8+ T cells sorted from blood, collected in a trial of the OX40 agonist ivuxolimab. V gene TRBV28 combines with J gene TRBJ1-5; 7 bases match TRBD1. This TCR came from an adult with an advanced solid tumor such as melanoma, head and neck, liver or kidney cancer. This CDR3 reads CASSLSGTVNQPQHF. The DNA of the CDR3 is TGTGCCAGCAGTTTATCGGGGACAGTCAATCAGCCCCAGCATTTT.